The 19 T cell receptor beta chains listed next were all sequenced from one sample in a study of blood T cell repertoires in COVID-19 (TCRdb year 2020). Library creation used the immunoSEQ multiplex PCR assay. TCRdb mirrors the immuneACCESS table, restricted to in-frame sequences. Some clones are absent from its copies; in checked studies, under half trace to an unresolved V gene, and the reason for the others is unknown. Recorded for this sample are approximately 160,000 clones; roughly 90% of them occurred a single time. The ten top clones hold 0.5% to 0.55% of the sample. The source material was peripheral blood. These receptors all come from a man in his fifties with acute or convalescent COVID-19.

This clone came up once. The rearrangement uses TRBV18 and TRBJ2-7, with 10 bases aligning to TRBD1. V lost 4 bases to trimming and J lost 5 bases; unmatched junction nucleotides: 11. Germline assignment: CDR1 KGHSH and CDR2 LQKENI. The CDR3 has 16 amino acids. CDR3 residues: CASSLFGTGELHEQYF. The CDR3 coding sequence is TGTGCCAGCTCACTTTTCGGGACAGGGGAACTACACGAGCAGTACTTC.

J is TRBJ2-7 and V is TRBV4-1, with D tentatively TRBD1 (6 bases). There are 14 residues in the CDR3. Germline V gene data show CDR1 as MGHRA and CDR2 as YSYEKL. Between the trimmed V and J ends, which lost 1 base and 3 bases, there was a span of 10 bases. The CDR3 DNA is TGCGCCAGCAGCCAAGCTAGCAGGGGCTACGAGCAGTACTTC. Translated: CASSQASRGYEQYF.

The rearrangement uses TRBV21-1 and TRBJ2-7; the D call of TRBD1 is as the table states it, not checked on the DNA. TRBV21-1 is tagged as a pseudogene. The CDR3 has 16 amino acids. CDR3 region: CASSKKSGTGTYEQYF. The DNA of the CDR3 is TGTGCCAGCAGCAAAAAGTCGGGGACAGGGACCTACGAGCAGTACTTC.

The CDR3 here is CASSLASDQPQHF. The CDR3 DNA is TGTGCCAGCAGCTTAGCCTCGGATCAGCCCCAGCATTTT. The rearrangement joins TRBV11-2 to TRBJ1-5, with unresolved D. The CDR3 spans 13 residues. Per the germline V gene, CDR1 is SGHAT and CDR2 is FQNNGV. The V end lost 1 base, the J end lost 5 bases, and 6 bases lay between the germline ends. The whole variable domain, filled in from reference TRBV11-2 and TRBJ1-5, reads EAGVAQSPRYKIIEKRQSVAFWCNPISGHATLYWYQQILGQGPKLLIQFQNNGVVDDSQLPKDRFSAERLKGVDSTLKIQPAKLEDSAVYLCASSLASDQPQHFGDGTRLSIL.

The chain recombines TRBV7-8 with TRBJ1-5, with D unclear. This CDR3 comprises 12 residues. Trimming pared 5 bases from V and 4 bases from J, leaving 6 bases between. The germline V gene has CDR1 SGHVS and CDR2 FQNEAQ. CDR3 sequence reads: CASSLPNQPQHF. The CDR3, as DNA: TGTGCCAGCAGCCTTCCAAATCAGCCCCAGCATTTT.

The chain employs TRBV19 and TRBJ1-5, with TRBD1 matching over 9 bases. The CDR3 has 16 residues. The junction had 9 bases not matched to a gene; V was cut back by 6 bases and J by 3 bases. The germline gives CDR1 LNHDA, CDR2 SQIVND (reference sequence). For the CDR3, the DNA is TGTGCCAGTAGAGAAACAGGGGGCGGTTACAATCAGCCCCAGCATTTT. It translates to CASRETGGGYNQPQHF.

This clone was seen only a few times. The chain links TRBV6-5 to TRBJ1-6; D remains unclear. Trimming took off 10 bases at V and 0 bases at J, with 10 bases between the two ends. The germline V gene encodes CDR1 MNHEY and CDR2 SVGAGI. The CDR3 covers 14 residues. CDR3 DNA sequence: TGTGCCACGCGGGAAAGCTCCTATAATTCACCCCTCCACTTT. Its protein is CATRESSYNSPLHF.

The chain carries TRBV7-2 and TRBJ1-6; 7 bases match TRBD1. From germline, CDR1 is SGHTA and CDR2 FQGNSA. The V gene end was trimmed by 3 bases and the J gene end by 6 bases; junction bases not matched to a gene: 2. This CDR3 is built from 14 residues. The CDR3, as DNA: TGTGCCAGCAGCTTCGGACAGGTTAATTCACCCCTCCACTTT. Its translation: CASSFGQVNSPLHF.

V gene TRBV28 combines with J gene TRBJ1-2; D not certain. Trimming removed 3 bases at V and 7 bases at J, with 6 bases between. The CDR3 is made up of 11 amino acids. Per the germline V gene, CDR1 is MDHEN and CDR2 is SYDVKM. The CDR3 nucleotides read TGTGCCAGCAGTTTCGCGGTTGGCTACACCTTC. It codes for CASSFAVGYTF.

For the CDR3, the DNA is TGTGCCAGCAGCCCACGGGACAGATCTAATCAGCCCCAGCATTTT. As protein: CASSPRDRSNQPQHF. The chain combines TRBV7-8 with TRBJ1-5, with 7 nucleotides matching TRBD1. The germline gives CDR1 SGHVS, CDR2 FQNEAQ. This CDR3 is 15 amino acids long. The V segment lost 5 bases and the J segment 4 bases; nucleotides outside the gene matches: 8.

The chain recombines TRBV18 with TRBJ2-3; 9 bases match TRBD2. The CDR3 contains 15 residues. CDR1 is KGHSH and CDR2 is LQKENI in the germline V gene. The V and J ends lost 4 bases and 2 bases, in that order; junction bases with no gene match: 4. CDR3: CASSLREGDTDTQYF. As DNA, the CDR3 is TGTGCCAGCTCACTGCGGGAGGGAGACACAGATACGCAGTATTTT.

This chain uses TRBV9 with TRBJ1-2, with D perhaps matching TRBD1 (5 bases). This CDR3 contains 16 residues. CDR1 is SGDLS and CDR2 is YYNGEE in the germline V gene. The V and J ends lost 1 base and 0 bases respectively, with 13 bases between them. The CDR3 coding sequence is TGTGCCAGCAGCGTATCTCAGGGCTTCGCTAACTATGGCTACACCTTC. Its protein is CASSVSQGFANYGYTF.

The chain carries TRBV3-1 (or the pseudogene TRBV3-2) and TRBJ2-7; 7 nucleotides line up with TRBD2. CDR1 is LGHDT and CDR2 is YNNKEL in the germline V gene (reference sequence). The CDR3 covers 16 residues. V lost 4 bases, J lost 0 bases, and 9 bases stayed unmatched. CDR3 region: CASSLRASGYSYEQYF. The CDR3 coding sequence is TGTGCCAGCAGCCTGAGGGCTAGCGGCTACTCCTACGAGCAGTACTTC.

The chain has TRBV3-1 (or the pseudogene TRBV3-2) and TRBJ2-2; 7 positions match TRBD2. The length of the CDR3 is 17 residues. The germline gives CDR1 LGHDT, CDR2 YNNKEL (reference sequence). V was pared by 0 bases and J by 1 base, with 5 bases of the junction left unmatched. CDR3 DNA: TGTGCCAGCAGCCAAGATATCCAGCGGGAGAACACCGGGGAGCTGTTTTTT. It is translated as CASSQDIQRENTGELFF.

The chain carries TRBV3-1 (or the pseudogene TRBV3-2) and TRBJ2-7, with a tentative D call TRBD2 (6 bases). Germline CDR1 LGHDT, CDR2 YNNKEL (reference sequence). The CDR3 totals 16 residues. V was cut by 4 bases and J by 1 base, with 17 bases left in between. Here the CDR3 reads CASSRPPSSGSYEQYF. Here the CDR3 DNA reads TGTGCCAGCAGCCGCCCCCCCTCCAGCGGGTCCTACGAGCAGTACTTC.

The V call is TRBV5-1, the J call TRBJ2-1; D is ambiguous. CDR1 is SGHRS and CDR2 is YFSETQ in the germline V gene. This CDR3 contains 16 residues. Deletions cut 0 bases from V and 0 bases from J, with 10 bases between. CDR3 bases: TGCGCCAGCAGCTTGGAGGTAGCCCTCTCCTACAATGAGCAGTTCTTC. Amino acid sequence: CASSLEVALSYNEQFF.

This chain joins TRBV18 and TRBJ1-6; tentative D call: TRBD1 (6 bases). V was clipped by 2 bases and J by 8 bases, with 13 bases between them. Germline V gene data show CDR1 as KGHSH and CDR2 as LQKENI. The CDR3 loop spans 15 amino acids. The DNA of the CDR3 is TGTGCCAGCTCACCAGAGGCCAGGGGTCATTCACCCCTCCACTTT. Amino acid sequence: CASSPEARGHSPLHF. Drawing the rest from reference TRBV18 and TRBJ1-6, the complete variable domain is NAGVMQNPRHLVRRRGQEARLRCSPMKGHSHVYWYRQLPEEGLKFMVYLQKENIIDESGMPKERFSAEFPKEGPSILRIQQVVRGDSAAYFCASSPEARGHSPLHFGNGTRLTVT.

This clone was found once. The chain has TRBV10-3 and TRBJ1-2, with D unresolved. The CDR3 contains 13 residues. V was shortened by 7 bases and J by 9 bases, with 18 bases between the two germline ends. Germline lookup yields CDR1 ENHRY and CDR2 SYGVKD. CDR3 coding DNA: TGTGCCATCAACGGGATTGAAGGGAGTAGCTACACCTTC. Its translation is CAINGIEGSSYTF.

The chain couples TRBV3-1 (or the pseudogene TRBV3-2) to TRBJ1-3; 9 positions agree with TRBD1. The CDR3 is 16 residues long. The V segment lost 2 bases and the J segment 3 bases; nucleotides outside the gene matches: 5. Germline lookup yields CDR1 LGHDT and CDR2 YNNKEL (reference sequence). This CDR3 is CASSQIQGAFGNTIYF. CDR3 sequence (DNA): TGTGCCAGCAGCCAAATACAGGGGGCTTTTGGAAACACCATATATTTT.